The rows below give T cell receptor beta chains drawn from one sample of a study of blood T cell repertoires in COVID-19. Repertoires were generated with immunoSEQ multiplex PCR, while TCRdb's copy carries only in-frame clones and drops some. The sample consists of tens of thousands of clones, around 91% of them appearing once. The specimen was peripheral blood. The receptors come from a human donor in a cohort sampled during active COVID-19. CDR3s include the opening cysteine and the closing phenylalanine or tryptophan. Fields, in order: CDR3 length, V gene, J gene, CDR3 protein.

cdr3_length: 13; v_call: TRBV27; j_call: TRBJ1-5; cdr3_aa: CASSIGGFQPQHF
cdr3_length: 13; v_call: TRBV29-1; j_call: TRBJ1-3; cdr3_aa: CSATGISGNTIYF
cdr3_length: 18; v_call: TRBV5-5; j_call: TRBJ2-6; cdr3_aa: CASSVEGTDLSGANVLTF
cdr3_length: 16; v_call: TRBV19; j_call: TRBJ1-3; cdr3_aa: CASSPREGNSGNTIYF
cdr3_length: 17; v_call: TRBV5-5; j_call: TRBJ1-3; cdr3_aa: CASSQVRTGGSGNTIYF
cdr3_length: 16; v_call: TRBV7-6; j_call: TRBJ2-3; cdr3_aa: CASSLGLGGLTDTQYF
cdr3_length: 15; v_call: TRBV5-1; j_call: TRBJ2-7; cdr3_aa: CASSLAGQGSYEQYF
cdr3_length: 11; v_call: TRBV7-9; j_call: TRBJ1-1; cdr3_aa: CASSLIGEAFF
cdr3_length: 17; v_call: TRBV5-1; j_call: TRBJ2-7; cdr3_aa: CAVWKGPGAGEAYEQYF
cdr3_length: 16; v_call: TRBV7-9; j_call: TRBJ2-7; cdr3_aa: CASSLALGQAFYEQYF
cdr3_length: 14; v_call: TRBV13; j_call: TRBJ2-7; cdr3_aa: CASSFDGTGYEQYF
cdr3_length: 13; v_call: TRBV13; j_call: TRBJ2-4; cdr3_aa: CASSLGHKNIQYF
cdr3_length: 18; v_call: TRBV7-2; j_call: TRBJ2-1; cdr3_aa: CASSLDPHWAGGRNEQFF
cdr3_length: 14; v_call: TRBV9; j_call: TRBJ2-7; cdr3_aa: CASSAGFQGNEQYF
cdr3_length: 17; v_call: TRBV7-9; j_call: TRBJ1-5; cdr3_aa: CASSLPTGVGCNQPQHF
cdr3_length: 21; v_call: TRBV19; j_call: TRBJ1-1; cdr3_aa: CASSIGYGRGLKKRPVPEAFF
cdr3_length: 15; v_call: TRBV19; j_call: TRBJ1-6; cdr3_aa: CASSMGGVANSPLHF